These 21 T cell receptor beta chains were sequenced from one sample in a study of T cells in localized non-small cell lung cancer. Produced via immunoSEQ multiplex PCR; TCRdb's table is partial and in-frame only. The sample has roughly 2,500 clones; 37% are singletons. This material consisted of normal lung tissue next to the tumor, taken before any cancer treatment. These receptors all stem from a male donor at least 60 years old with stage I lung adenocarcinoma.

This clone was counted a few times. The chain combines TRBV9 with TRBJ2-2, with D perhaps TRBD1 or TRBD2 (5 bases each). Trimming removed 0 bases at V and 4 bases at J, with 10 bases between. The CDR3 runs 15 residues. Germline CDR1 and CDR2: SGDLS and YYNGEE. The CDR3 DNA sequence: TGTGCCAGCAGCGTAGGGGCTGGGACCACCGGGGAGCTGTTTTTT. It translates to CASSVGAGTTGELFF.

This clone was picked up a small number of times. The rearrangement links TRBV6-8 to TRBJ2-7, with 7 bases fitting TRBD2. With 6 bases clipped from V and 0 bases from J, the junction kept 2 bases outside the gene matches. The CDR3 covers 13 residues. Looked up from germline, CDR1 is MNHGY and CDR2 is SAAAGT. CDR3 coding DNA: TGTGCCAGCAGCCGGGACTACTCCTACGAGCAGTACTTC. Translated: CASSRDYSYEQYF.

This clone is classed as medium-sized. As DNA, the CDR3 is TGTGCCTCGCATGGGACAGGGAGTTCACCCCTCCACTTT. It is translated as CASHGTGSSPLHF. The chain has TRBV30 and TRBJ1-6, with 9 bases aligning to TRBD1. Germline CDR1 is GTSNPN and CDR2 is SVGIG (reference sequence). The CDR3 has 13 residues. J lost 9 bases, V lost 7 bases, and 7 bases had no gene match.

The rearrangement uses TRBV9 and TRBJ1-1; tentative D call: TRBD1 (5 bases). V gave up 4 bases and J gave up 0 bases, with 13 bases separating them. The germline CDR1 and CDR2 sequences are SGDLS and YYNGEE. The CDR3 is 15 residues long. The CDR3 is CASSQTTELNTEAFF. CDR3 bases: TGTGCCAGCAGCCAAACGACAGAACTGAACACTGAAGCTTTCTTT. Complete variable domain (other parts from reference TRBV9 and TRBJ1-1): DSGVTQTPKHLITATGQRVTLRCSPRSGDLSVYWYQQSLDQGLQFLIQYYNGEERAKGNILERFSAQQFPDLHSELNLSSLELGDSALYFCASSQTTELNTEAFFGQGTRLTVV.

V and J are TRBV18 and TRBJ2-3, with 14 bases matching TRBD2. Germline trimming cut 1 base from V and 3 bases from J; bases unmatched to any gene: 15. The germline CDR1 and CDR2 sequences are KGHSH and LQKENI. The CDR3 totals 21 residues. The CDR3 protein is CASSPLYRTGTSGSVTDTQYF. The DNA of the CDR3 is TGTGCCAGCTCACCACTTTACAGAACCGGGACTAGCGGGAGTGTTACAGATACGCAGTATTTT.

By share, this clone counts as medium-sized. This chain connects TRBV11-3 to TRBJ2-7; 9 positions agree with TRBD1. The V segment lost 5 bases and the J segment 2 bases; nucleotides outside the gene matches: 19. This CDR3 has 19 residues. Per the germline V gene, CDR1 is SGHNT and CDR2 is YENEEA. The CDR3 bases are TGTGCCAGCAGCCAGGAACCGGGACAGGGAAGGCGACGTGCCTACGAGCAGTACTTC. This gives the protein CASSQEPGQGRRRAYEQYF.

This clone is judged medium-sized. The chain joins TRBV6-8 to TRBJ2-5, with D possibly TRBD2 on 5 matching bases. This CDR3 has 14 amino acids. Germline-derived CDR1 and CDR2 are MNHGY and SAAAGT. Trimming removed 6 bases from V and 1 base from J, with 12 bases in between. The DNA of the CDR3 is TGTGCCAGCAGGAGGGAACCAACCCAAGAGACCCAGTACTTC. It is translated as CASRREPTQETQYF.

This clone is medium-sized (0.01 to 0.1%) by share. The rearrangement links TRBV11-3 to TRBJ2-1; no firm D call. Germline CDR1 and CDR2: SGHNT and YENEEA. The V end was cut by 6 bases, the J end by 0 bases, with 18 bases between. The CDR3 totals 17 residues. The CDR3 sequence is CASSSEPGSPSYNEQFF. The CDR3 DNA reads as TGTGCCAGCAGTTCCGAACCGGGCTCCCCCTCCTACAATGAGCAGTTCTTC.

This clone was counted a few times. The J gene is TRBJ1-4, the V gene TRBV5-1; 7 bases fit TRBD1. Trimming took 4 bases from V and 1 from J; bases not matched to a gene: 1. This CDR3 region has 14 residues. Germline V gene sequence: CDR1 SGHRS, CDR2 YFSETQ. The CDR3 loop reads CASSPGGTNEKLFF. DNA of the CDR3: TGCGCCAGCAGCCCAGGGGGAACTAATGAAAAACTGTTTTTT. The full variable domain, completed using reference TRBV5-1 and TRBJ1-4, is KAGVTQTPRYLIKTRGQQVTLSCSPISGHRSVSWYQQTPGQGLQFLFEYFSETQRNKGNFPGRFSGRQFSNSRSEMNVSTLELGDSALYLCASSPGGTNEKLFFGSGTQLSVL.

The rearrangement links TRBV11-3 to TRBJ2-7, with 14 bases lining up with TRBD2. Germline V gene lookup returns CDR1 SGHNT and CDR2 YENEEA. This CDR3 comprises 17 residues. V lost 1 base and J lost 3; bases outside the gene matches: 5. CDR3: CASSLGGGLAGVYEQYF. The CDR3, as DNA: TGTGCCAGCAGCTTAGGCGGGGGACTAGCGGGAGTCTACGAGCAGTACTTC.

The rearrangement links TRBV29-1 to TRBJ2-5, with TRBD2 matching over 16 bases. This CDR3 has 16 residues. Germline trimming cut 6 bases from V and 5 bases from J; bases unmatched to any gene: 9. Per germline, CDR1 SQVTM and CDR2 ANQGSEA. CDR3 sequence (DNA): TGCAGCGTCGCCGGGACTAGCGGGAGGGGAAGGGAGACCCAGTACTTC. It codes for CSVAGTSGRGRETQYF.

The rearrangement uses TRBV5-1 and TRBJ2-5, with D tentatively TRBD1 or TRBD2 (5 bases each). Germline values: CDR1 SGHRS, CDR2 YFSETQ. V shed 4 bases and J shed 2 bases, with 12 bases lying between them. The CDR3 sequence is 14 residues long. CDR3 sequence reads: CASSPGRIQETQYF. The CDR3, as DNA: TGCGCCAGCAGCCCGGGACGGATTCAAGAGACCCAGTACTTC.

This clone came up once. The rearrangement joins TRBV18 to TRBJ1-5, with a possible D match to TRBD1 (5 bases). V lost 6 bases, J lost 0 bases, and 12 bases lay in between. Germline V gene data show CDR1 as KGHSH and CDR2 as LQKENI. The CDR3 has 15 residues. For the CDR3, the DNA is TGTGCCAGCTCCCCCCAGGGTAATAGCAATCAGCCCCAGCATTTT. Its protein is CASSPQGNSNQPQHF.

This clone was counted a few times. The chain uses TRBV11-3 and TRBJ2-7; 8 nucleotides line up with TRBD1. V shed 1 base and J 3 bases; nucleotides not matched to a gene: 5. This CDR3 is built from 15 residues. Germline CDR1 and CDR2: SGHNT and YENEEA. The CDR3 region has the DNA TGTGCCAGCAGCTTAGGGCGGACAGGGCTCTACGAGCAGTACTTC. Its protein product is CASSLGRTGLYEQYF.

Only one count was recorded for this clone. The chain carries TRBV30 and TRBJ2-6, with a tentative D call TRBD1 (6 bases). Germline loops: CDR1 GTSNPN, CDR2 SVGIG (reference sequence). There are 15 residues in the CDR3. V lost 3 bases and J 4 bases, leaving 13 bases between the germline ends. This CDR3 reads CAWSPLGAGANVLTF. CDR3 sequence (DNA): TGTGCCTGGAGCCCCTTGGGGGCGGGGGCCAACGTCCTGACTTTC.

The V and J genes are TRBV19 and TRBJ2-1; 12 nucleotides line up with TRBD2. The CDR3 is 14 residues long. The V gene's germline CDR1 is LNHDA and CDR2 SQIVND (reference sequence). V lost 11 bases, J lost 7 bases, and 9 bases stayed unmatched. In DNA form, the CDR3 reads TGTGCCTCCTCGACTAGCGGGAGTGGGAATGAGCAGTTCTTC. Protein product: CASSTSGSGNEQFF.

This clone is termed medium-sized. The genes are TRBV12-5 and TRBJ1-4; the match to TRBD1 covers 7 bases. The trim removed 5 bases at V and 7 bases at J, leaving 10 bases unmatched. The CDR3 spans 15 residues. From germline, CDR1 is LGHNT and CDR2 FRNRAP. CDR3 DNA sequence: TGTGCTAGTGGTCCGGGGTGGCAGGGGGTTGAAAAACTGTTTTTT. Its translation: CASGPGWQGVEKLFF.

This clone was seen a few times. CDR3 loop: CASSSGTSGGTDTQYF. The CDR3, as DNA: TGTGCCAGCAGTTCAGGGACTAGCGGGGGCACAGATACGCAGTATTTT. The chain links TRBV25-1 to TRBJ2-3; the match to TRBD2 covers 13 bases. With V trimmed by 5 bases and J by 1 base, 3 bases remained unmatched. This CDR3 comprises 16 residues. The V gene's germline CDR1 is MGHDK and CDR2 SYGVNS.

This chain links TRBV19 with TRBJ1-5, with TRBD1 identical over 10 bases. Germline CDR1 and CDR2: LNHDA and SQIVND (reference sequence). The CDR3 has 16 amino acids. Trimming cost V 7 bases and J 2 bases; bases outside gene matches: 8. The CDR3 loop is CASTLTGGEGNQPQHF. CDR3 coding DNA: TGTGCCAGTACCCTGACAGGGGGCGAGGGCAATCAGCCCCAGCATTTT. The complete variable domain, with remaining parts taken from reference TRBV19 and TRBJ1-5, reads DGGITQSPKYLFRKEGQNVTLSCEQNLNHDAMYWYRQDPGQGLRLIYYSQIVNDFQKGDIAEGYSVSREKKESFPLTVTSAQKNPTAFYLCASTLTGGEGNQPQHFGDGTRLSIL.

This clone has only a few counts. J is TRBJ1-1 and V is TRBV6-8, with a tentative D call TRBD1 (5 bases). Trimming left V 10 bases short and J 0 bases short, with 18 bases between. The CDR3 runs to 15 residues. CDR1 MNHGY and CDR2 SAAAGT come from the germline V gene. Written as DNA, the CDR3 is TGTGCCACCAGGGTTGGAGGGATCATGAACACTGAAGCTTTCTTT. Protein: CATRVGGIMNTEAFF.

The table lists this clone with a few counts. The chain carries TRBV18 and TRBJ2-2; possibly TRBD1 or TRBD2 for D (5 bases each). CDR3 size: 18 residues. V lost 1 base and J 1 base, leaving 16 bases between the germline ends. CDR1 and CDR2 from the germline V gene are KGHSH and LQKENI. CDR3 protein: CASSPQIRDPENTGELFF. In DNA form, the CDR3 reads TGTGCCAGCTCACCACAAATCCGGGACCCAGAGAACACCGGGGAGCTGTTTTTT.